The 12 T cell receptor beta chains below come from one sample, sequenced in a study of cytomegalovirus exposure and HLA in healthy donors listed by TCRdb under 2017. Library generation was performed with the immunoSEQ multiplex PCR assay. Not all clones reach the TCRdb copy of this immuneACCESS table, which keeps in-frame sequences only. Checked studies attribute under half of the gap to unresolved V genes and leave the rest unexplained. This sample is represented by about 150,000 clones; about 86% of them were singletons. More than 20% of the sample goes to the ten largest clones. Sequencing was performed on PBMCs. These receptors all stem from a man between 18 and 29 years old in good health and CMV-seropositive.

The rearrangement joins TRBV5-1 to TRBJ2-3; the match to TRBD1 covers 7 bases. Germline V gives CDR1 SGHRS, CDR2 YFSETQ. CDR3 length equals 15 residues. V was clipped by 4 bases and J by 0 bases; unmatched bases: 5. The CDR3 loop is CASSVRQGSTDTQYF. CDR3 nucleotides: TGCGCCAGCAGCGTAAGACAGGGTAGCACAGATACGCAGTATTTT.

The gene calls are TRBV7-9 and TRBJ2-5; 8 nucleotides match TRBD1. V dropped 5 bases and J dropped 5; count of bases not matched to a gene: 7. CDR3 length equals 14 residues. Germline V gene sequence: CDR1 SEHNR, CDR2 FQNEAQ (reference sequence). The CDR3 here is CASSHSGGAETQYF. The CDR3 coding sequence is TGTGCCAGCAGCCACTCAGGGGGCGCGGAGACCCAGTACTTC.

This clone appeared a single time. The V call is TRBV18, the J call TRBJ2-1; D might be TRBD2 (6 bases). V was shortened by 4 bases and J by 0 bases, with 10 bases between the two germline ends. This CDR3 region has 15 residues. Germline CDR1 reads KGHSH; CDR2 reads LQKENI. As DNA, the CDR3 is TGTGCCAGCTCACGGGAGGTGGGCTCCTACAATGAGCAGTTCTTC. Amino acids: CASSREVGSYNEQFF.

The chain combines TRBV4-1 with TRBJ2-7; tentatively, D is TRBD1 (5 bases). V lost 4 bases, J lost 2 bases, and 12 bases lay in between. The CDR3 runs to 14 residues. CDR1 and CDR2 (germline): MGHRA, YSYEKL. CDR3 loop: CASSPSTDPYEQYF. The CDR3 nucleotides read TGCGCCAGCAGCCCGTCGACAGATCCCTACGAGCAGTACTTC.

The DNA for the CDR3 is TGCGCCAGCAGCCAAGATCCGTGGGCCGGGACAGATAATTCACCCCTCCACTTT. Its protein is CASSQDPWAGTDNSPLHF. The chain carries TRBV4-3 and TRBJ1-6; 7 nucleotides line up with TRBD1. J lost 5 bases, V lost 0 bases, and 10 bases had no gene match. Germline V gene sequence: CDR1 LGHNA, CDR2 YSLEER. The CDR3 runs to 18 residues.

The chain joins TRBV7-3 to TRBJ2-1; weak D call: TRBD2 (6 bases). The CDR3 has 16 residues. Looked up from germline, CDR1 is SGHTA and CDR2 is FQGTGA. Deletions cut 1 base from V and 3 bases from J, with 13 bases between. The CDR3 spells CASSLRLLADYNEQFF. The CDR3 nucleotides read TGTGCCAGCAGCTTAAGGCTCTTAGCGGACTACAATGAGCAGTTCTTC.

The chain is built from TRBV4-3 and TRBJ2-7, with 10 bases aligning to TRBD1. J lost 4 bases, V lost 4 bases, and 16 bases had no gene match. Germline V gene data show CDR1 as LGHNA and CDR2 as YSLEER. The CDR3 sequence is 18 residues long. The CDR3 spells CASSLLKFGTGVPYEQYF. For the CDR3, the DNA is TGCGCCAGCAGCCTCCTCAAGTTCGGGACAGGGGTACCATACGAGCAGTACTTC.

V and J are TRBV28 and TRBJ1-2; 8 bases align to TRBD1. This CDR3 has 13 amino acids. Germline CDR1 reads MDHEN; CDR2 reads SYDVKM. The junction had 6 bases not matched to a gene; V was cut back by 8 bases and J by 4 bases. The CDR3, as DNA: TGTGCCAGCTATCTCGGGACAGGCTATGGCTACACCTTC. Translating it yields CASYLGTGYGYTF.

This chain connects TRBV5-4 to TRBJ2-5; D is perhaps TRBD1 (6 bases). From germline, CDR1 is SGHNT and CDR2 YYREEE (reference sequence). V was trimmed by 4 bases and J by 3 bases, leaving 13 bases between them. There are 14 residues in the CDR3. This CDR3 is CASSPGTIKETQYF. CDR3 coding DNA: TGTGCCAGCAGCCCTGGGACAATCAAAGAGACCCAGTACTTC. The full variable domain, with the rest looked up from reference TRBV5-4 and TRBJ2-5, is ETGVTQSPTHLIKTRGQQVTLRCSSQSGHNTVSWYQQALGQGPQFIFQYYREEENGRGNFPPRFSGLQFPNYSSELNVNALELDDSALYLCASSPGTIKETQYFGPGTRLLVL.

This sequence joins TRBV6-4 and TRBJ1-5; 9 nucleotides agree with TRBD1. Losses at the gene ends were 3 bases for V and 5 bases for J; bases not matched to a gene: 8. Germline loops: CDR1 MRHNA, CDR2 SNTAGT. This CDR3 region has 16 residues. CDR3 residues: CASSDRDRAFHQPQHF. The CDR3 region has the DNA TGTGCCAGCAGTGATCGGGACAGGGCTTTTCATCAGCCCCAGCATTTT.

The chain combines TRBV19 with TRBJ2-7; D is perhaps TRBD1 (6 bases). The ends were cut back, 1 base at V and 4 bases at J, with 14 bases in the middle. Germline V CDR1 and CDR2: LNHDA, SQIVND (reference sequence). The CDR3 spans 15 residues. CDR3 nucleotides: TGTGCCAGTAGTATAGGGCAGGGGAGTCGGTACGAGCAGTACTTC. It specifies CASSIGQGSRYEQYF.

CDR3 in DNA: TGCGCCAGCAGTACACACCCGAGCAATCAGCCCCAGCATTTT. This encodes CASSTHPSNQPQHF. The gene calls are TRBV10-2 and TRBJ1-5; D gene ambiguous. CDR3 size: 14 residues. V lost 5 bases, J lost 1 base, and 9 bases lay in between. Germline V gives CDR1 WSHSY, CDR2 SAAADI.